A selection of T cell receptor beta chains follows, all from one sample in a study of shared clonotypes between healthy human individuals. Produced via immunoSEQ multiplex PCR; TCRdb's table is partial and in-frame only. The sample lists roughly 2.2 million clones; over 90% were seen once. Input material: naive CD4+ T cells from PBMCs. These receptors all come from a man aged 18 to 29 in good health. Some clones in this sample may be carry-over from other donors' samples. The CDR3 runs from the conserved cysteine through the conserved F or W. Fields, in order: J gene, D gene, clone size, V gene, CDR3 protein, CDR3 DNA. A D gene is named only where the DNA matches it firmly. Size is omitted from some rows. Given values are once, few, many or a class for expanded clones.

j_call: TRBJ2-2; d_call: TRBD2; clone_size: -; v_call: TRBV9; cdr3_aa: CASSPTSGRAGTGELFF; cdr3_nt: TGTGCCAGCAGTCCGACTAGCGGGAGGGCGGGCACCGGGGAGCTGTTTTTT
j_call: TRBJ2-5; d_call: TRBD2; clone_size: -; v_call: TRBV28; cdr3_aa: CASQTSGKEETQYF; cdr3_nt: TGTGCCAGCCAGACTAGCGGGAAGGAAGAGACCCAGTACTTC
j_call: TRBJ2-7; d_call: TRBD2; clone_size: once; v_call: TRBV7-2; cdr3_aa: CASSPQRGNEQYF; cdr3_nt: TGTGCCAGCAGCCCTCAGCGGGGGAACGAGCAGTACTTC
j_call: TRBJ2-5; d_call: TRBD1; clone_size: -; v_call: TRBV28; cdr3_aa: CASSEGQGGWETQYF; cdr3_nt: TGTGCCAGCAGTGAAGGACAGGGGGGCTGGGAGACCCAGTACTTC
j_call: TRBJ1-5; d_call: -; clone_size: -; v_call: TRBV7-2; cdr3_aa: CASSLSRGKGQHF; cdr3_nt: TGTGCCAGCAGCTTGAGCAGGGGAAAGGGTCAGCATTTT
j_call: TRBJ1-1; d_call: -; clone_size: -; v_call: TRBV7-9; cdr3_aa: CASSLATPGTEAFF; cdr3_nt: TGTGCCAGCAGCTTGGCCACTCCGGGCACTGAAGCTTTCTTT
j_call: TRBJ2-1; d_call: TRBD2; clone_size: -; v_call: TRBV6-4; cdr3_aa: CASTVRTSGRAYNEQFF; cdr3_nt: TGTGCCAGCACCGTACGGACTAGCGGGAGGGCCTACAATGAGCAGTTCTTC
j_call: TRBJ1-4; d_call: -; clone_size: -; v_call: TRBV5-8; cdr3_aa: CASSGRTQKNEKLFF; cdr3_nt: TGTGCCAGCAGCGGGAGAACTCAAAAAAATGAAAAACTGTTTTTT
j_call: TRBJ2-3; d_call: -; clone_size: once; v_call: TRBV7-2; cdr3_aa: CASRGSTDTQYF; cdr3_nt: TGTGCCAGCAGGGGGAGCACAGATACGCAGTATTTT
j_call: TRBJ1-6; d_call: -; clone_size: once; v_call: TRBV28; cdr3_aa: CASSSRTVRTSPLHF; cdr3_nt: TGTGCCAGCAGTTCCCGGACGGTGCGGACCAGTCCCCTCCACTTT
j_call: TRBJ1-3; d_call: -; clone_size: -; v_call: TRBV6-5; cdr3_aa: CASREGGSGNTIYF; cdr3_nt: TGTGCCAGCAGGGAGGGGGGCTCTGGAAACACCATATATTTT
j_call: TRBJ1-4; d_call: TRBD1; clone_size: -; v_call: TRBV9; cdr3_aa: CASSPEGTGGVTNEKLFF; cdr3_nt: TGTGCCAGCAGCCCAGAGGGGACAGGGGGTGTGACTAATGAAAAACTGTTTTTT
j_call: TRBJ1-1; d_call: -; clone_size: -; v_call: TRBV2; cdr3_aa: CASKVENTEAFF; cdr3_nt: TGTGCCAGCAAGGTTGAGAACACTGAAGCTTTCTTT
j_call: TRBJ2-5; d_call: TRBD2; clone_size: -; v_call: TRBV4-3; cdr3_aa: CASSQGPWSGRETQYF; cdr3_nt: TGCGCCAGCAGCCAAGGGCCCTGGAGCGGGAGAGAGACCCAGTACTTC
j_call: TRBJ2-4; d_call: -; clone_size: -; v_call: TRBV7-2; cdr3_aa: CASSLVSVPPDIQYF; cdr3_nt: TGTGCCAGCAGCTTAGTAAGCGTCCCACCTGACATTCAGTACTTC
j_call: TRBJ2-7; d_call: TRBD2; clone_size: -; v_call: TRBV29-1; cdr3_aa: CSVEGAGGPLEQYF; cdr3_nt: TGCAGCGTTGAAGGAGCGGGAGGGCCCCTCGAGCAGTACTTC
j_call: TRBJ2-3; d_call: -; clone_size: -; v_call: TRBV7-9; cdr3_aa: CASSSGAYTQYF; cdr3_nt: TGTGCCAGCAGCTCTGGCGCGTATACGCAGTATTTT
j_call: TRBJ2-2; d_call: TRBD2; clone_size: -; v_call: TRBV29-1; cdr3_aa: CSVKGGPNTGELFF; cdr3_nt: TGCAGCGTGAAGGGAGGGCCGAACACCGGGGAGCTGTTTTTT
j_call: TRBJ1-2; d_call: TRBD1; clone_size: -; v_call: TRBV5-6; cdr3_aa: CASSPDRENYGYTF; cdr3_nt: TGTGCCAGCAGCCCTGACAGGGAAAACTATGGCTACACCTTC
j_call: TRBJ1-5; d_call: -; clone_size: -; v_call: TRBV7-3; cdr3_aa: CASSAGSNQPQHF; cdr3_nt: TGTGCCAGCAGCGCCGGTAGCAATCAGCCCCAGCATTTT
j_call: TRBJ2-1; d_call: TRBD2; clone_size: few; v_call: TRBV5-1; cdr3_aa: CASSPGLADYNEQFF; cdr3_nt: TGCGCCAGCAGCCCCGGACTAGCGGATTACAATGAGCAGTTCTTC
j_call: TRBJ1-5; d_call: -; clone_size: -; v_call: TRBV18; cdr3_aa: CASSPGGMGQPQHF; cdr3_nt: TGTGCCAGCTCACCAGGGGGAATGGGCCAGCCCCAGCATTTT
j_call: TRBJ1-5; d_call: TRBD1; clone_size: -; v_call: TRBV18; cdr3_aa: CASSPPGQGSRQPQHF; cdr3_nt: TGTGCCAGCTCACCACCGGGACAGGGATCTCGTCAGCCCCAGCATTTT
j_call: TRBJ1-5; d_call: -; clone_size: -; v_call: TRBV14; cdr3_aa: CASSLSNQPQHF; cdr3_nt: TGTGCCAGCAGCCTAAGCAATCAGCCCCAGCATTTT
j_call: TRBJ2-7; d_call: -; clone_size: -; v_call: TRBV5-1; cdr3_aa: CASSSPGQLYEQYF; cdr3_nt: TGCGCCAGCAGCTCGCCCGGACAGTTATACGAGCAGTACTTC
j_call: TRBJ2-3; d_call: -; clone_size: -; v_call: TRBV5-1; cdr3_aa: CASSTRDGGPDTQYF; cdr3_nt: TGCGCCAGCAGCACTCGAGACGGGGGGCCGGATACGCAGTATTTT
j_call: TRBJ2-2; d_call: TRBD2; clone_size: -; v_call: TRBV11-3; cdr3_aa: CASRLAGNTGELFF; cdr3_nt: TGTGCCAGCAGACTAGCGGGGAACACCGGGGAGCTGTTTTTT
j_call: TRBJ1-2; d_call: -; clone_size: -; v_call: TRBV28; cdr3_aa: CASSPRGGGNGYTF; cdr3_nt: TGTGCCAGCAGTCCCCGAGGGGGGGGGAATGGCTACACCTTC
j_call: TRBJ2-5; d_call: -; clone_size: -; v_call: TRBV29-1; cdr3_aa: CSVPGQPIPRGGETQYF; cdr3_nt: TGCAGCGTTCCCGGACAGCCGATCCCCAGGGGCGGAGAGACCCAGTACTTC
j_call: TRBJ2-3; d_call: TRBD2; clone_size: -; v_call: TRBV6-5; cdr3_aa: CARLAGPSTDTQYF; cdr3_nt: TGTGCCCGACTAGCGGGGCCTAGCACAGATACGCAGTATTTT
j_call: TRBJ2-3; d_call: -; clone_size: once; v_call: TRBV9; cdr3_aa: CASASMTSTDTQYF; cdr3_nt: TGTGCCAGCGCCTCGATGACTAGCACAGATACGCAGTATTTT
j_call: TRBJ1-5; d_call: TRBD1; clone_size: -; v_call: TRBV28; cdr3_aa: CASSLSRQGFSNQPQHF; cdr3_nt: TGTGCCAGCAGTTTATCCCGACAGGGGTTTAGCAATCAGCCCCAGCATTTT
j_call: TRBJ1-5; d_call: -; clone_size: -; v_call: TRBV6-5; cdr3_aa: CASSSSWTQHF; cdr3_nt: TGTGCCAGCAGTTCATCCTGGACCCAGCATTTT
j_call: TRBJ2-7; d_call: -; clone_size: -; v_call: TRBV27; cdr3_aa: CASSFRVTSAIDEQYF; cdr3_nt: TGTGCCAGCAGTTTTCGGGTAACCTCGGCGATCGACGAGCAGTACTTC
j_call: TRBJ2-1; d_call: -; clone_size: -; v_call: TRBV5-5; cdr3_aa: CASSLVGINYNEQFF; cdr3_nt: TGTGCCAGCAGCTTGGTCGGGATCAATTACAATGAGCAGTTCTTC
j_call: TRBJ1-2; d_call: -; clone_size: -; v_call: TRBV6-1; cdr3_aa: CASSEATVNYGYTF; cdr3_nt: TGTGCCAGCAGTGAAGCGACCGTTAACTATGGCTACACCTTC
j_call: TRBJ2-5; d_call: -; clone_size: -; v_call: TRBV7-2; cdr3_aa: CASSRGRETQYF; cdr3_nt: TGTGCCAGCAGCAGGGGAAGAGAGACCCAGTACTTC
j_call: TRBJ2-1; d_call: -; clone_size: -; v_call: TRBV5-1; cdr3_aa: CASSLTVHNEQFF; cdr3_nt: TGCGCCAGCAGCTTGACGGTCCACAATGAGCAGTTCTTC
j_call: TRBJ1-2; d_call: TRBD1; clone_size: -; v_call: TRBV6-5; cdr3_aa: CASRLSRGNYGYTF; cdr3_nt: TGTGCCAGCAGGCTGAGCAGGGGGAACTATGGCTACACCTTC